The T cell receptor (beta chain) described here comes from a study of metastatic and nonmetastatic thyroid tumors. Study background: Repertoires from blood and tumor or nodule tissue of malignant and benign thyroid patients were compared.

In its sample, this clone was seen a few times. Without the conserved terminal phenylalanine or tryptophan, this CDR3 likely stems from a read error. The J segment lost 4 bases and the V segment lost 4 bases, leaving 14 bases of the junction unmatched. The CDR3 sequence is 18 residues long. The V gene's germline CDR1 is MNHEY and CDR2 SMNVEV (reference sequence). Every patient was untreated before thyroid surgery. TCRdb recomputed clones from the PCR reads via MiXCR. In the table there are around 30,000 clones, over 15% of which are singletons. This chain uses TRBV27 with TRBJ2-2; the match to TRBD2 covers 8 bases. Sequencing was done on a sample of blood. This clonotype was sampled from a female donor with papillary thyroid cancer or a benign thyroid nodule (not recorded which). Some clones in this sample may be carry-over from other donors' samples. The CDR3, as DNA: TGTGCCAGCAGTTCAGAGGCTAGCGGGTTTGCGGGCACCGGGGAGCTGTTTTTA. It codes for CASSSEASGFAGTGELFL.